Given below is one T cell receptor (beta chain) in context. As yet, its antigen is unknown. Each sample came from a Caucasian adult donor living in Nashville, Tennessee. The sample comes from a study of shared clonotypes between healthy human individuals. At the level of the study: A couple of women and a few men aged 18 to 49 served as donors. Overall study findings and caveats: A small donor pool kept down the genetic and exposure-history diversity that was represented.

V was trimmed by 2 bases and J by 2 bases, leaving 9 bases between them. Germline CDR1 SGHVS, CDR2 FQNEAQ. This CDR3 is 15 amino acids long. Clones were sequenced by immunoSEQ multiplex PCR, and TCRdb holds only the in-frame ones, with some missing. The table records roughly 500,000 clones, 90% to 96% of them present only once. The V call is TRBV7-8, the J call TRBJ2-2, with D perhaps matching TRBD1 (6 bases). The clonotype comes from a young woman in good health. Sequencing was carried out using naive CD4+ T cells sorted from blood. The subset was: CD45RA+ positively selected. DNA of the CDR3: TGTGCCAGCAGCTTAAACAGGGTAAACACCGGGGAGCTGTTTTTT. This translates into CASSLNRVNTGELFF. The whole variable domain, remainder taken from reference TRBV7-8 and TRBJ2-2, is GAGVSQSPRYKVAKRGQDVALRCDPISGHVSLFWYQQALGQGPEFLTYFQNEAQLDKSGLPSDRFFAERPEGSVSTLKIQRTQQEDSAVYLCASSLNRVNTGELFFGEGSRLTVL.